These 21 T cell receptor beta chains came from one sample sequenced in a study of cytotoxic CD8 clonotypes in ibrutinib-treated CLL. Assay used: immunoSEQ multiplex PCR; TCRdb lists only in-frame clones, some missing. The table records about 140,000 clones, about 84% of them present only once. The material was PBMCs, obtained after 36 months of ibrutinib treatment. Source of these receptors: a human donor with chronic lymphocytic leukemia.

The CDR3 loop is CASSWGQMGIQPQHF. In DNA, the CDR3 is TGTGCCAGCAGTTGGGGACAGATGGGCATTCAGCCCCAGCATTTT. The chain links TRBV28 to TRBJ1-5, with 7 bases matching TRBD1. CDR1 is MDHEN and CDR2 is SYDVKM in the germline V gene. The CDR3 spans 15 residues. V lost 4 bases to trimming and J lost 6 bases; unmatched junction nucleotides: 9.

This clone was counted a single time. V is TRBV10-3 and J is TRBJ1-1; D is uncertain. Trimming removed 4 bases at V and 10 bases at J, with 10 bases between. CDR1 and CDR2 from the germline V gene are ENHRY and SYGVKD. This CDR3 region has 11 residues. The CDR3 spells CAISAGEGAFF. In DNA form, the CDR3 reads TGTGCCATCAGTGCGGGTGAGGGAGCTTTCTTT.

The V and J genes are TRBV7-2 and TRBJ2-5, with 7 nucleotides matching TRBD2. After removal of 3 bases from V and 2 bases from J, the junction contained 0 bases not matched to a gene. Per germline, CDR1 SGHTA and CDR2 FQGNSA. The CDR3 loop spans 13 amino acids. CDR3 sequence reads: CASSLREQETQYF. CDR3 bases: TGTGCCAGCAGCTTGCGGGAGCAAGAGACCCAGTACTTC. The variable domain in full, with the rest retrieved from reference TRBV7-2 and TRBJ2-5, is GAGVSQSPSNKVTEKGKDVELRCDPISGHTALYWYRQSLGQGLEFLIYFQGNSAPDKSGLPSDRFSAERTGGSVSTLTIQRTQQEDSAVYLCASSLREQETQYFGPGTRLLVL.

This clone was seen a handful of times. The chain is built from TRBV2 and TRBJ2-2; D may be TRBD2 (5 bases). V lost 9 bases to trimming and J lost 6 bases, with 23 bases between them. CDR1 is SNHLY and CDR2 is FYNNEI in the germline V gene. This CDR3 is built from 16 residues. Written as DNA, the CDR3 is TGTGCCAGGGCCTACCGAGAGCGGAAGTGGGCCGGGGAGCTGTTTTTT. It is translated as CARAYRERKWAGELFF. Filled out from reference TRBV2 and TRBJ2-2, the complete variable domain reads EPEVTQTPSHQVTQMGQEVILRCVPISNHLYFYWYRQILGQKVEFLVSFYNNEISEKSEIFDDQFSVERPDGSNFTLKIRSTKLEDSAMYFCARAYRERKWAGELFFGEGSRLTVL.

This chain links TRBV6-1 with TRBJ2-3; 8 bases are shared with TRBD1. V shed 4 bases and J 0 bases; nucleotides not matched to a gene: 3. The CDR3 length is 15 residues. From germline, CDR1 is MNHNS and CDR2 SASEGT. The CDR3 region is CASSVRQGSTDTQYF. DNA for the CDR3: TGTGCCAGCAGTGTACGACAGGGGAGCACAGATACGCAGTATTTT.

This clone has a single count. The chain is built from TRBV19 and TRBJ1-1, with D possibly being TRBD1 (6 bases). Germline V gives CDR1 LNHDA, CDR2 SQIVND (reference sequence). This CDR3 has 13 amino acids. Trimming removed 5 bases at V and 5 bases at J, with 12 bases between. The CDR3 spells CASSVTGITEAFF. CDR3 DNA sequence: TGTGCCAGTAGTGTCACAGGGATAACTGAAGCTTTCTTT.

This clone was detected a few times. The genes are TRBV5-1 and TRBJ1-2; D remains unclear. This CDR3 has 13 residues. Looked up from germline, CDR1 is SGHRS and CDR2 is YFSETQ. V was pared by 0 bases and J by 3 bases, with 6 bases between. CDR3 nucleotide sequence: TGCGCCAGCAGCTTGGTAGGGTACTATGGCTACACCTTC. Amino acid sequence: CASSLVGYYGYTF.

This clone has a single count. This CDR3 is CASSLGGQGFEKLFF. The DNA for the CDR3 is TGTGCCAGCAGCTTAGGGGGACAGGGCTTTGAAAAACTGTTTTTT. This chain joins TRBV7-2 and TRBJ1-4; the match to TRBD1 covers 9 bases. V trimming: 1 base; J trimming: 7 bases; junction bases outside the gene matches: 4. CDR1 and CDR2 (germline): SGHTA, FQGNSA. The CDR3 extends over 15 amino acids.

The V call is TRBV10-3, the J call TRBJ2-1; D may correspond to TRBD1 or TRBD2 (5 bases each). The CDR3 totals 16 residues. Germline-derived CDR1 and CDR2 are ENHRY and SYGVKD. Trimming left V 5 bases short and J 0 bases short, with 14 bases between. CDR3 bases: TGTGCCATCAGTATTTTGGGGGAGAGCTCCTACAATGAGCAGTTCTTC. Residues: CAISILGESSYNEQFF.

The chain carries TRBV29-1 and TRBJ2-3; D may be TRBD2 (6 bases). CDR1 and CDR2 (germline): SQVTM, ANQGSEA. The CDR3 is made up of 12 amino acids. Deletions cut 6 bases from V and 6 bases from J, with 13 bases between. The CDR3: CSVISGADTQYF. CDR3 bases: TGCAGCGTGATTAGCGGTGCCGATACGCAGTATTTT.

This clone is a singleton in its sample. V is TRBV18 and J is TRBJ1-2, with D perhaps TRBD1 (6 bases). The CDR3 is made up of 16 amino acids. Trimming left V 2 bases short and J 4 bases short, with 17 bases between. Germline V gives CDR1 KGHSH, CDR2 LQKENI. CDR3 protein: CASSPGGFFSGYGYTF. Written as DNA, the CDR3 is TGTGCCAGCTCACCAGGGGGCTTCTTTTCAGGCTATGGCTACACCTTC.

This chain links TRBV19 with TRBJ2-7, with TRBD2 matching 8 bases. In germline, CDR1 is LNHDA, CDR2 SQIVND (reference sequence). The CDR3 sequence is 16 residues long. The CDR3: CGQYVTSERSSYEQYF. CDR3 DNA: TGTGGCCAGTATGTGACTAGCGAACGTAGCTCCTACGAGCAGTACTTC.

The chain combines TRBV30 with TRBJ1-1; TRBD1 matches 7 bases. Germline V lookup: CDR1 GTSNPN, CDR2 SVGIG (reference sequence). CDR3 length: 16 residues. The ends lost 3 bases at V and 0 bases at J; junction bases unmatched: 10. The CDR3: CAWREPGQSMNTEAFF. The DNA for the CDR3 is TGTGCCTGGAGGGAACCGGGACAGAGCATGAACACTGAAGCTTTCTTT.

The chain employs TRBV13 and TRBJ1-4; 7 bases match TRBD1. The CDR3 spans 15 residues. J was trimmed by 7 bases and V by 6 bases; bases with no gene match: 11. Germline values: CDR1 PRHDT, CDR2 FYEKMQ (reference sequence). The CDR3 sequence: CASSQRQGASEKLFF. CDR3 DNA: TGTGCCAGCAGTCAGAGACAGGGCGCGAGTGAAAAACTGTTTTTT.

The chain joins TRBV28 to TRBJ1-1, with no clear D. Germline loops: CDR1 MDHEN, CDR2 SYDVKM. This CDR3 spans 11 amino acids. Trimming shortened V by 4 bases and J by 1 base, and 1 base separated the two germline ends. The CDR3: CASSWNTEAFF. For the CDR3, the DNA is TGTGCCAGCAGTTGGAACACTGAAGCTTTCTTT.

V and J are TRBV29-1 and TRBJ2-5, with D unresolved. In germline, CDR1 is SQVTM, CDR2 ANQGSEA. The CDR3 is made up of 12 amino acids. V lost 4 bases and J lost 7, with 13 bases in between. The chain's CDR3 is CSVAPDIGTQYF. The DNA of the CDR3 is TGCAGCGTTGCCCCTGACATCGGGACCCAGTACTTC.

CDR3 coding DNA: TGTGCCAGCAGCTTAGCTGAACAGGCGGCTGGCTACACCTTC. Translation gives CASSLAEQAAGYTF. The chain employs TRBV7-8 and TRBJ1-2; tentative D call: TRBD1 (5 bases). Looked up from germline, CDR1 is SGHVS and CDR2 is FQNEAQ. The V end lost 0 bases, the J end lost 7 bases, and 12 bases lay between the germline ends. The CDR3 loop spans 14 amino acids.

V is TRBV7-9 and J is TRBJ1-3, with D possibly being TRBD1 (5 bases). CDR3 size: 17 residues. V lost 6 bases and J lost 9, with 27 bases in between. Germline V CDR1 and CDR2: SEHNR, FQNEAQ (reference sequence). This chain's CDR3 is CASSLAIGTGKEITIYF. The DNA of the CDR3 is TGTGCCAGCAGTCTAGCGATAGGGACGGGAAAGGAGATCACCATATATTTT.

The chain uses TRBV6-6 and TRBJ1-1; 8 bases match TRBD1. The ends lost 6 bases at V and 1 base at J; junction bases unmatched: 7. The CDR3 has 15 residues. CDR1 and CDR2 (germline): MNHNY, SVGAGI (reference sequence). The CDR3 loop reads CASRATGDWNTEAFF. Here the CDR3 DNA reads TGTGCCAGCAGGGCGACAGGGGACTGGAACACTGAAGCTTTCTTT.

V gene TRBV4-3 combines with J gene TRBJ2-7, with D possibly TRBD2 on 5 matching bases. Germline-derived CDR1 and CDR2 are LGHNA and YSLEER. This CDR3 spans 11 amino acids. The V end lost 8 bases, the J end lost 4 bases, and 9 bases lay between the germline ends. CDR3 DNA: TGCGCCAGCGGGAGCTTTTACGAGCAGTACTTC. It encodes CASGSFYEQYF.

This clone showed up many times. This chain links TRBV5-4 with TRBJ2-7; 9 bases are shared with TRBD1. The ends lost 4 bases at V and 4 bases at J; junction bases unmatched: 3. Germline lookup yields CDR1 SGHNT and CDR2 YYREEE (reference sequence). The CDR3 length is 13 residues. The chain's CDR3 is CASSGGQGYEQYF. The CDR3 DNA reads TGTGCCAGCAGCGGGGGACAGGGATACGAGCAGTACTTC. Using reference TRBV5-4 and TRBJ2-7 for the parts outside the CDR3, the full variable domain is ETGVTQSPTHLIKTRGQQVTLRCSSQSGHNTVSWYQQALGQGPQFIFQYYREEENGRGNFPPRFSGLQFPNYSSELNVNALELDDSALYLCASSGGQGYEQYFGPGTRLTVT.